Listed below are T cell receptor beta chains from one sample, sequenced in a study of shared clonotypes between healthy human individuals. Method: immunoSEQ multiplex PCR; TCRdb's copy keeps in-frame clones and lacks some. The sample holds more than 550,000 clones, 55% to 75% seen once. Source material: memory CD4+ T cells sorted from blood. The receptors were gathered from a woman aged 25 to 39 in good health. Both conserved end residues are part of each CDR3. A D gene is named only where the DNA matches it firmly. Part of the rows lack a size; the others show once, few, many or a class for expanded clones.

clone size | J gene | V gene | D gene | CDR3 DNA | CDR3 protein
. | TRBJ1-4 | TRBV2 | . | TGTGCCACCGCGAATGATAATGAAAAACTGTTTTTT | CATANDNEKLFF
. | TRBJ2-1 | TRBV19 | TRBD2 | TGTGCCAGTAGTCTCCGGACTAGCGGGAGACATGAGCAGTTCTTC | CASSLRTSGRHEQFF
. | TRBJ1-2 | TRBV6-6 | . | TGTGCCAGCACTCAGGGGAGCTATGGCTACACCTTC | CASTQGSYGYTF
. | TRBJ2-7 | TRBV6-1 | . | TGTGCCAGCAGTGAAGTAGTGGTAACCGAGCAGTACTTC | CASSEVVVTEQYF
. | TRBJ1-1 | TRBV7-8 | . | TGTGCCAGCAGCTCCTCGACGGGGAGGAGGACTGAAGCTTTCTTT | CASSSSTGRRTEAFF
. | TRBJ2-1 | TRBV18 | . | TGTGCCAGCTCCCAAGGACAGCTCAATGAGCAGTTCTTC | CASSQGQLNEQFF
few | TRBJ2-7 | TRBV6-6 | . | TGTGCCAGCAGTTATCGCCAATCGGGCGAGCAGTACTTC | CASSYRQSGEQYF
. | TRBJ2-7 | TRBV28 | TRBD1 | TGTGCCAGCACCCCCACCGGGACAGGGGCCTACGAGCAGTACTTC | CASTPTGTGAYEQYF
. | TRBJ1-1 | TRBV29-1 | TRBD1 | TGCAGCGCTAGAAGACAGGGTAGCACTGAAGCTTTCTTT | CSARRQGSTEAFF
. | TRBJ2-5 | TRBV7-3 | TRBD1 | TGTGCCAGCAGCGTCAGGGGGCCGGGGGAGACCCAGTACTTC | CASSVRGPGETQYF
. | TRBJ1-5 | TRBV7-9 | . | TGTGCCAGCAGCCGTGAGAACACCCTCAATCAGCCCCAGCATTTT | CASSRENTLNQPQHF
. | TRBJ2-1 | TRBV5-1 | . | TGCGCCAGCAGCTTGGATTCGGGCCAGTACAATGAGCAGTTCTTC | CASSLDSGQYNEQFF
once | TRBJ1-5 | TRBV10-2 | . | TGCGCCAGCAGTGCGACTAGCAATCAGCCCCAGCATTTT | CASSATSNQPQHF
. | TRBJ1-1 | TRBV18 | TRBD1 | TGTGCCAGCTCGACTACAGGGGGCGGAGGCACTGAAGCTTTCTTT | CASSTTGGGGTEAFF
many | TRBJ1-1 | TRBV18 | . | TGTGCCAGCTCACCACCCCTAGGAACGTCCACTGAAGCTTTCTTT | CASSPPLGTSTEAFF
. | TRBJ2-1 | TRBV5-1 | . | TGCGCCAGCAGCTTGGAAGCGGAGCCTTACAATGAGCAGTTCTTC | CASSLEAEPYNEQFF
. | TRBJ2-3 | TRBV5-1 | . | TGCGCCAGCAGCTTGGCCATACGGGACTGGGCATCTAGCACAGATACGCAGTATTTT | CASSLAIRDWASSTDTQYF
. | TRBJ2-7 | TRBV5-1 | . | TGCGCCAGCAGCCTGTACGCAGATTACGAGCAGTACTTC | CASSLYADYEQYF
. | TRBJ1-3 | TRBV9 | . | TGTGCCAGCAGCGTAGATGGAAACACCATATATTTT | CASSVDGNTIYF
. | TRBJ2-7 | TRBV7-9 | TRBD2 | TGTGCCAGCAGCGAAGGGACTAGCGGGAGTATGGTCTACGAGCAGTACTTC | CASSEGTSGSMVYEQYF
many | TRBJ2-5 | TRBV5-1 | TRBD1 | TGCGCCAGCAGCTTTGGACAGGGAGAGACCCAGTACTTC | CASSFGQGETQYF
. | TRBJ2-7 | TRBV18 | TRBD1 | TGTGCCAGCTCACCCGGGACAGGGGGCCACGAGCAGTACTTC | CASSPGTGGHEQYF
. | TRBJ1-4 | TRBV7-8 | . | TGTGCCAGCAGCCTCCATAGTGGGGAGATAGAAGAAAAACTGTTTTTT | CASSLHSGEIEEKLFF
. | TRBJ1-1 | TRBV6-5 | TRBD1 | TGTGCCAGCAGAATTGGACAGGGGGAAGCTTTCTTT | CASRIGQGEAFF
. | TRBJ2-1 | TRBV19 | TRBD2 | TGTGCCAGTAGTACTAGCGGATCCTACAATGAGCAGTTCTTC | CASSTSGSYNEQFF
few | TRBJ2-7 | TRBV5-1 | TRBD1 | TGCGCCAGCAGCTTGATGACAGGGGGCGAAAACGAGCAGTACTTC | CASSLMTGGENEQYF